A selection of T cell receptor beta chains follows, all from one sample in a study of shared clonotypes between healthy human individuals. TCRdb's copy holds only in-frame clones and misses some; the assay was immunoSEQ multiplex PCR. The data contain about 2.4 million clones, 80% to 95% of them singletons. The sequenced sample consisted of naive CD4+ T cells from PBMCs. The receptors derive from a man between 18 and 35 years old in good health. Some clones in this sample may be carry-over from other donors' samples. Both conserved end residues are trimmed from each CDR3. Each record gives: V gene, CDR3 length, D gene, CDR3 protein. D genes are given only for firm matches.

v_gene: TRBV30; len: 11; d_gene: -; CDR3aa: AWSVSGGFGQF
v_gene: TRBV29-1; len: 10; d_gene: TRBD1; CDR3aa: SAVGPGGKNT
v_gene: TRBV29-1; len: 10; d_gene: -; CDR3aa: SGGDGNYGYT
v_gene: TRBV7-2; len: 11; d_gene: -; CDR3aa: ASSSLTGDEQY
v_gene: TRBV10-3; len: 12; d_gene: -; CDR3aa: AISQGATNEKLF
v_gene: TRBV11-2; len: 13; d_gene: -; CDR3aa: ASSLNGANTGELF
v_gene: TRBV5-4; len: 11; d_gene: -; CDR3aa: ASTLPGAGEQY
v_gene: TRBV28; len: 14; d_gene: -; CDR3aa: ASSSLRRVRDYEQY
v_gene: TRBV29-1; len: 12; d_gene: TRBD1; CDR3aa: SVTDRALNTEAF
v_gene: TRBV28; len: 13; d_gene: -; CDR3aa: ASSLGSGTYNEQF
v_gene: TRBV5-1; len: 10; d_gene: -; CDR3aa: ASSWGGGEAF
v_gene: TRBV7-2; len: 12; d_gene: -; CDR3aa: ASSLVNTIPGYT
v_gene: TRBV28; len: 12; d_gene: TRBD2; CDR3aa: ASSLGTSQETQY
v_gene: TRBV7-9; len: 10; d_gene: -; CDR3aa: ASGDLHYEQY
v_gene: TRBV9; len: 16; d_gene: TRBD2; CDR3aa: ASSVGEAGGPGTDTQY
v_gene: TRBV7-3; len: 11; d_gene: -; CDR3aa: ASSLQDSALQY
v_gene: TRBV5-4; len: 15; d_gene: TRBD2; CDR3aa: ASSLPRVGRESYEQY
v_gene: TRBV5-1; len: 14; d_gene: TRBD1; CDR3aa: ASSLTGTAAKNIQY
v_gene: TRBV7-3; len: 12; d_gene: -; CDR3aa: ASSAGTGTGELF
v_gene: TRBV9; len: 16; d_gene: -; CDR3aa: ASSVDGVGTAGTYGYT
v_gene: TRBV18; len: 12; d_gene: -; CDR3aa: ASSRGGGDTEAF
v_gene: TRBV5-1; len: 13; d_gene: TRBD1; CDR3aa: ASSPRDRDTDTQY
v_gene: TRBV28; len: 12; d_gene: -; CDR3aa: ASSHRDPVYEQY
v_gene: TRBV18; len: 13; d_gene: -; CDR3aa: ASSRRQPGTAEAF
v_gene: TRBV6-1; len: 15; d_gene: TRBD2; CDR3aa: ASSERRRAGGSETQY
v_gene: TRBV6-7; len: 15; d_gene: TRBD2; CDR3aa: ASSTLVRTSGPYEQY
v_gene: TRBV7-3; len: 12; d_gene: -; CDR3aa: ASGPTGNTGELF
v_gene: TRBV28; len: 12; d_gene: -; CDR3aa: ASSRPSAGNTIY
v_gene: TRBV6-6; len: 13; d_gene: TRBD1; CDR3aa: ASSSRGTGNTEAF
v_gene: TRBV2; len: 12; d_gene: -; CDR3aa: ASAKERSTDTQY
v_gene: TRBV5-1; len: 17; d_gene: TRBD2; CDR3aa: ASSLSVAGGIFSTDTQY
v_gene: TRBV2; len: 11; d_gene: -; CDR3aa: ASSGEMNTEAF
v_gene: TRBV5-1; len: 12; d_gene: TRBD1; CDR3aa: ASSVGGAVDGYT
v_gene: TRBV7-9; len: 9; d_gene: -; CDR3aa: ASSPLYEQY
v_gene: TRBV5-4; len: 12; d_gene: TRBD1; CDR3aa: ASARDRAPGEQY
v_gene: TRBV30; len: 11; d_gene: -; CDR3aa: AWSVGGDHEQF
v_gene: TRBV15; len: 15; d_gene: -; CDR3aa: ATSRAPGGGLNTEAF
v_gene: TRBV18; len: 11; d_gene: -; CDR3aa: ASSPGGNTEAF
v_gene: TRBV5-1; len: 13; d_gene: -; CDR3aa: ASSLLAGSSYEQY
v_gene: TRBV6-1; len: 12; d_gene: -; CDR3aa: ASSETGRGYGYT
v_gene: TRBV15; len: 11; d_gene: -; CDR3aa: ATSTLLGDEQY
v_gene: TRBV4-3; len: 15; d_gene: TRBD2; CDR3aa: ASSQDTTSGRADTQY
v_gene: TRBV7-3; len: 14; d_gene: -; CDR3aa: ASSLRGTGGKNEQF